The T cell receptor (beta chain) under discussion was sequenced for a study of shared clonotypes between healthy human individuals. With regard to this clone: Its antigen is as yet unknown.

Findings and limits, study-wide: Generation probabilities were higher for clonotypes shared across all four sorted-subset donors than for unshared ones. Shared across a few donors were roughly 5% of the naive CD4 clonotypes. Sampling included only blood; tissue repertoires likely differ.

V trimming: 5 bases; J trimming: 0 bases; junction bases outside the gene matches: 3. CDR3 size: 15 residues. Germline-derived CDR1 and CDR2 are LNHDA and SQIVND (reference sequence). Original processing notes: From ImmunoSEQ came sequences covering only the junction and carrying no quality scores, so filtering differed. Produced via immunoSEQ multiplex PCR; TCRdb's table is partial and in-frame only. The V and J calls and clone size come from that table; D and trimming were worked out from the DNA. The repertoire consists of millions of clones, with around 94% occurring once and the leading ten covering around 0.15%.

This TCR was recovered from a man aged 18 to 35 in good health. The chain has TRBV19 and TRBJ1-2; 10 bases line up with TRBD1. Sequencing was done on a sample of naive CD4+ T cells sorted from blood. The sample's subset: CD45RA+ positively selected. CDR3 sequence (DNA): TGTGCCAGTAGTGTCGGGACAGGGGCTAACTATGGCTACACCTTC. Translated: CASSVGTGANYGYTF.